Listed below are T cell receptor beta chains from one sample, sequenced in a study of Ad26.COV2.S vaccination and SARS-CoV-2 variants. TCRdb keeps only in-frame clones here, not all; method: immunoSEQ multiplex PCR. The sample shows about 480,000 clones, roughly 85% of them seen only once. The input for sequencing was peripheral blood, taken in a trial of Ad26.COV2.S vaccine versus placebo. The source is a person aged 18-65 years who received the Ad26.COV2.S COVID-19 vaccine or a placebo. Each CDR3 is given with its conserved first and last residue. Each record gives: D gene, V gene, clone size, J gene, CDR3 protein, CDR3 DNA. D genes are given only for firm matches. Only part of the rows carry a size: once, few, many, or a class if the clone is expanded.

TRBD1	TRBV5-1	NA	TRBJ1-1	CASKGAGETPEAFF	TGCGCCAGCAAGGGGGCAGGGGAGACCCCTGAAGCTTTCTTT
NA	TRBV5-1	once	TRBJ2-3	CASSLEGSGSTDTQYF	TGCGCCAGCAGCTTGGAGGGTAGCGGTTCCACAGATACGCAGTATTTT
TRBD1	TRBV5-1	NA	TRBJ2-5	CASSYGQGYETQYF	TGCGCCAGCAGCTATGGACAGGGTTACGAGACCCAGTACTTC
NA	TRBV11-2	NA	TRBJ1-2	CASTWGGGYTF	TGTGCCAGCACCTGGGGCGGGGGCTACACCTTC
TRBD2	TRBV30	NA	TRBJ2-7	CAWKVAGVVSYEQYF	TGTGCCTGGAAGGTAGCGGGAGTTGTATCCTACGAGCAGTACTTC
TRBD2	TRBV11-2	NA	TRBJ2-1	CASSPQLAGGPGAEQFF	TGTGCCAGCAGCCCCCAACTAGCGGGAGGGCCGGGCGCTGAGCAGTTCTTC
NA	TRBV5-1	once	TRBJ1-1	CASSFSRGMNTEAFF	TGCGCCAGCAGCTTCTCCAGGGGAATGAACACTGAAGCTTTCTTT
NA	TRBV14	NA	TRBJ2-2	CASAERSWTGELFF	TGTGCCAGCGCAGAACGCAGCTGGACCGGGGAGCTGTTTTTT
TRBD2	TRBV4-2	NA	TRBJ2-5	CASSQKRGWGTQYF	TGTGCCAGCAGCCAAAAGCGGGGTTGGGGGACCCAGTACTTC
TRBD2	TRBV2	NA	TRBJ2-1	CASSVTSGSYNEQFF	TGTGCCAGCTCGGTAACTAGCGGGAGCTACAATGAGCAGTTCTTC